Listed below are T cell receptor beta chains from one sample, sequenced in a study of T cells after posttransplantation cyclophosphamide. The assay was immunoSEQ multiplex PCR, and TCRdb's table has in-frame clones only and misses some. The sample yields about 15,000 clones, approximately 78% seen once. Sequencing used PBMCs, obtained 410 to 450 days after allogeneic stem cell transplant with calcineurin inhibitor and methotrexate. These receptors were obtained from a male patient in his thirties who received an allogeneic stem cell transplant from an unrelated donor, was CMV-positive, and had acute and chronic GVHD. The graft donor may have contributed some T cells. Each CDR3 is given with its conserved first and last residue. D genes are given only for firm matches. Clone sizes are given selectively: once, few, many, or a class where the clone is expanded.

V: TRBV14; J: TRBJ2-3; size: once; D: TRBD2; DNA: TGTGCCAGCAGCCAAAACAGCGGGAGGCCCACAGATACGCAGTATTTT; CDR3: CASSQNSGRPTDTQYF
V: TRBV5-4; J: TRBJ2-4; size: once; D: TRBD1; DNA: TGTGCCAGCAGCTTGGGGACAGGGGGTAAAGGGGGGAACATTCAGTACTTC; CDR3: CASSLGTGGKGGNIQYF
V: TRBV4-2; J: TRBJ2-7; size: .; D: .; DNA: TGTGCCAGCAGCCAAGAAGGGGTAGGAAGCTCCTACGAGCAGTACTTC; CDR3: CASSQEGVGSSYEQYF
V: TRBV19; J: TRBJ1-6; size: .; D: .; DNA: TGTGCCAGCCGTCGGGGGGCGCAAGATAATTCACCCCTCCACTTT; CDR3: CASRRGAQDNSPLHF
V: TRBV7-8; J: TRBJ2-7; size: .; D: TRBD2; DNA: TGTGCCAGCAGCTCCTTCCCGGGACTAGCGGGATTCTCCTACGAGCAGTACTTC; CDR3: CASSSFPGLAGFSYEQYF
V: TRBV28; J: TRBJ2-7; size: once; D: .; DNA: TGTGCCAGCAGTTTGCCCCGCAGTGCGGGAGAGCAGTACTTC; CDR3: CASSLPRSAGEQYF
V: TRBV5-1; J: TRBJ2-7; size: .; D: .; DNA: TGCGCCAGCAGCTCCGATCCGGGAGCATCCTACGAGCAGTACTTC; CDR3: CASSSDPGASYEQYF
V: TRBV11-2; J: TRBJ2-1; size: .; D: TRBD2; DNA: TGTGCCAGCAGCTGGCCGGGACTAGCGGGAGGGCCAGGTGAGCAGTTCTTC; CDR3: CASSWPGLAGGPGEQFF
V: TRBV5-8; J: TRBJ2-1; size: .; D: .; DNA: TGTGCCAGCAGCCGCCAGTTGGAGCAGTTCTTC; CDR3: CASSRQLEQFF
V: TRBV27; J: TRBJ2-1; size: .; D: .; DNA: TGTGCCAGCAGCCGTTGGGGCTCGGCGGACCTTGAGCAGTTCTTC; CDR3: CASSRWGSADLEQFF
V: TRBV9; J: TRBJ2-5; size: .; D: TRBD2; DNA: TGTGCCAGCAGCGTAGGACCTCGACTAGCGGGGGGGCGGACACAAGAGACCCAGTACTTC; CDR3: CASSVGPRLAGGRTQETQYF
V: TRBV2; J: TRBJ1-4; size: .; D: TRBD1; DNA: TGTGCCAGCCAGGGGCGGGACAGGGCTAATGAAAAACTGTTTTTT; CDR3: CASQGRDRANEKLFF
V: TRBV10-1; J: TRBJ1-6; size: .; D: .; DNA: TGCGCCAGTTCCCGAGGGAGGGGACCCTATAATTCACCCCTCCACTTT; CDR3: CASSRGRGPYNSPLHF
V: TRBV2; J: TRBJ1-1; size: once; D: TRBD1; DNA: TGTGCCAGCAGACGGGACAGGGGGAGCACTGAAGCTTTCTTT; CDR3: CASRRDRGSTEAFF
V: TRBV4-3; J: TRBJ2-7; size: .; D: .; DNA: TGCGCCAGCAGCCAAGATAGAGGGGGAGGGGTCTACGAGCAGTACTTC; CDR3: CASSQDRGGGVYEQYF
V: TRBV10-1; J: TRBJ1-5; size: .; D: TRBD1; DNA: TGCGCCGCCCCGACAGGGTCCTGTGGCAATCAGCCCCAGCATTTT; CDR3: CAAPTGSCGNQPQHF
V: TRBV29-1; J: TRBJ2-7; size: .; D: TRBD1; DNA: TGCAGCGTATCGGGTGGGACAGGTACTACCTACGAGCAGTACTTC; CDR3: CSVSGGTGTTYEQYF
V: TRBV2; J: TRBJ1-5; size: .; D: TRBD1; DNA: TGTGCCAGCAGTGAAGAGGGACAGGGCAATCAGCCCCAGCATTTT; CDR3: CASSEEGQGNQPQHF
V: TRBV19; J: TRBJ2-7; size: .; D: .; DNA: TGTGCCAGTAGTTTGGACTACGCCCTTACTTCCTACGAGCAGTACTTC; CDR3: CASSLDYALTSYEQYF
V: TRBV7-5; J: TRBJ2-1; size: .; D: .; DNA: TGTGTCAGAAGCTTAACCCCAGCGGGGGCCTCCTTTGACGAGCAGTTCTTC; CDR3: CVRSLTPAGASFDEQFF
V: TRBV6-5; J: TRBJ1-4; size: .; D: .; DNA: TGTGCCAGCAGTTACCTGGCAGGGGAAAATGAAAAACTGTTTTTT; CDR3: CASSYLAGENEKLFF
V: TRBV21-1; J: TRBJ1-2; size: .; D: .; DNA: TGTGCCAGCAGCAAAGATCTCTTTGGACAGGGCCTGGGGAGTGGCTACACCTTC; CDR3: CASSKDLFGQGLGSGYTF
V: TRBV19; J: TRBJ1-1; size: .; D: .; DNA: TGTGCCAGTAGCGGGGTGCCCATGAACACTGAAGCTTTCTTT; CDR3: CASSGVPMNTEAFF
V: TRBV9; J: TRBJ2-5; size: .; D: TRBD2; DNA: TGTGCCAGCAGCGTAGAAGGTAGCGGGGGCCTAGAGACCCAGTACTTC; CDR3: CASSVEGSGGLETQYF